This T cell receptor (beta chain) was recovered during a study of shared clonotypes between healthy human individuals. Broader study findings: Owing to a small donor count, the genetic and exposure-history diversity represented was limited.

CDR3 length: 21 residues. Germline CDR1 LNHDA, CDR2 SQIVND (reference sequence). The V end was cut by 7 bases, the J end by 0 bases, with 28 bases between. The naive CD8 subset, CD45RO-negative cells positively selected for CCR7, excluded terminally differentiated effector memory CD45RA+ cells. On this clone itself: Its antigen is unknown.

The assay ran at deep level. Clones were sequenced by immunoSEQ multiplex PCR, and TCRdb holds only the in-frame ones, with some missing. The sample shows about 600,000 clones, around 95% of them seen only once. Specimen: naive CD8+ T cells sorted from blood. This chain joins TRBV19 and TRBJ2-6, with no clear D. This sequence was found in a woman in her twenties or thirties in good health. The CDR3 sequence is CASTPKDLLGALYSGANVLTF. The CDR3 DNA reads as TGTGCCAGTACCCCTAAGGACCTTCTAGGAGCCTTGTACTCTGGGGCCAACGTCCTGACTTTC.